These T cell receptor beta chains were read from a single sample in a study of blood T cell repertoires in COVID-19. Assay used: immunoSEQ multiplex PCR; TCRdb lists only in-frame clones, some missing. The repertoire holds about 380,000 clones, with around 87% as singletons. Source material: PBMCs or T cells enriched from blood (not recorded which). Receptors were obtained from a man aged 25-40 years who had recovered from COVID-19. The CDR3 runs from the conserved cysteine through the conserved F or W. D genes are given only for firm matches.

D: .; V: TRBV5-6; J: TRBJ2-3; DNA: TGTGCCAGCAGCCCGACCTTGTTTTTGGGGGGTGGCCTAGATACGCAGTATTTT; CDR3: CASSPTLFLGGGLDTQYF
D: .; V: TRBV19; J: TRBJ1-1; DNA: TGTGCCAGTTCCGAGGAACCGAACACTGAAGCTTTCTTT; CDR3: CASSEEPNTEAFF
D: .; V: TRBV2; J: TRBJ2-7; DNA: TGTGCCAGCAGACGGGAGCTCTACGAGCAGTACTTC; CDR3: CASRRELYEQYF
D: TRBD1; V: TRBV19; J: TRBJ1-4; DNA: TGTGCCAGTAGTATCGGGGGGGACAGTGAAAAACTGTTTTTT; CDR3: CASSIGGDSEKLFF
D: .; V: TRBV29-1; J: TRBJ2-3; DNA: TGCAGCGCTGGAGGTCCTCGCACAGATACGCAGTATTTT; CDR3: CSAGGPRTDTQYF
D: .; V: TRBV9; J: TRBJ1-1; DNA: TGTGCCAGCAGTCCCACAGGGCAAATAGACACTGAAGCTTTCTTT; CDR3: CASSPTGQIDTEAFF
D: .; V: TRBV5-6; J: TRBJ1-6; DNA: TGTGCCAGCAGCACCCCCGCCGGGAATTCACCCCTCCACTTT; CDR3: CASSTPAGNSPLHF
D: TRBD1; V: TRBV5-1; J: TRBJ2-2; DNA: TGCGCCAGCAGCTCAACAGGGGGTGCCGGGGAGCTGTTTTTT; CDR3: CASSSTGGAGELFF
D: TRBD1; V: TRBV29-1; J: TRBJ2-7; DNA: TGCAGCGTTGAGTTGACAGGGGTTTCAACCTACGAGCAGTACTTC; CDR3: CSVELTGVSTYEQYF
D: TRBD1; V: TRBV6-5; J: TRBJ1-4; DNA: TGTGCCAGCCGGACGGGACAGGGGGTTGAAAAACTGTTTTTT; CDR3: CASRTGQGVEKLFF
D: TRBD1; V: TRBV7-6; J: TRBJ2-7; DNA: TGTGCCAGCAGCTCTAGACAGGGGATAGGGTCCTACGAGCAGTACTTC; CDR3: CASSSRQGIGSYEQYF
D: TRBD1; V: TRBV5-1; J: TRBJ1-4; DNA: TGCGCCAGCAGCTTACAGGGGGCAGCTAATGAAAAACTGTTTTTT; CDR3: CASSLQGAANEKLFF
D: .; V: TRBV20-1; J: TRBJ2-5; DNA: TGCAGTGTCGGCAGCCGAGGGACCCAGTACTTC; CDR3: CSVGSRGTQYF
D: .; V: TRBV9; J: TRBJ2-2; DNA: TGTGCCAGCAGCGTAAACAGGAGGGCCGGGGAGCTGTTTTTT; CDR3: CASSVNRRAGELFF
D: TRBD1; V: TRBV27; J: TRBJ1-1; DNA: TGTGCCAGCAGTTTCCCAGGGGGCGCGAAAGCTTTCTTT; CDR3: CASSFPGGAKAFF
D: .; V: TRBV2; J: TRBJ1-4; DNA: TGTGCCAGCAGTGTTTCGAGGCGGGGTAATGAAAAACTGTTTTTT; CDR3: CASSVSRRGNEKLFF
D: .; V: TRBV6-5; J: TRBJ2-5; DNA: TGTGCCAGCAGTTACGGGCTCCAAGAGACCCAGTACTTC; CDR3: CASSYGLQETQYF
D: TRBD1; V: TRBV9; J: TRBJ1-1; DNA: TGTGCCAGCAGCGTCCAGGGGGCCACTGAAGCTTTCTTT; CDR3: CASSVQGATEAFF
D: .; V: TRBV30; J: TRBJ2-7; DNA: TGTGCCTGGAGTGTACTCCCAGGGTACGAGCAGTACTTC; CDR3: CAWSVLPGYEQYF